This entry describes one T cell receptor (beta chain). The V segment lost 1 base and the J segment 5 bases; nucleotides outside the gene matches: 4. This CDR3 is 16 amino acids long. Germline loops: CDR1 SGHRS, CDR2 YFSETQ. This record comes from a study of blood T cell repertoires in COVID-19. In the study overall: There were acute and convalescent COVID-19 samples, and they came from the United States, Italy and Spain. PBMCs, B-cell-depleted T cells, or T cells provided the cDNA or gDNA that made up the material.

Original methodology: By means of reference gene primer amplification, nucleated cell counts were estimated. Here immunoSEQ multiplex PCR was the method, and the copy in TCRdb shows in-frame clones only, minus some. The V and J calls and the clone size are those of that table, but D and trimming were determined from the DNA. The sample records 60,000 to 85,000 clones, roughly 80% being singletons. The rearrangement links TRBV5-1 to TRBJ1-6, with 9 bases lining up with TRBD1. The source material was peripheral blood. The TCR was taken from a man aged 80 or over with acute or convalescent COVID-19. The CDR3 reads CASSLTGQGNNSPLHF. Here the CDR3 DNA reads TGCGCCAGCAGCTTGACGGGACAGGGAAATAATTCACCCCTCCACTTT.